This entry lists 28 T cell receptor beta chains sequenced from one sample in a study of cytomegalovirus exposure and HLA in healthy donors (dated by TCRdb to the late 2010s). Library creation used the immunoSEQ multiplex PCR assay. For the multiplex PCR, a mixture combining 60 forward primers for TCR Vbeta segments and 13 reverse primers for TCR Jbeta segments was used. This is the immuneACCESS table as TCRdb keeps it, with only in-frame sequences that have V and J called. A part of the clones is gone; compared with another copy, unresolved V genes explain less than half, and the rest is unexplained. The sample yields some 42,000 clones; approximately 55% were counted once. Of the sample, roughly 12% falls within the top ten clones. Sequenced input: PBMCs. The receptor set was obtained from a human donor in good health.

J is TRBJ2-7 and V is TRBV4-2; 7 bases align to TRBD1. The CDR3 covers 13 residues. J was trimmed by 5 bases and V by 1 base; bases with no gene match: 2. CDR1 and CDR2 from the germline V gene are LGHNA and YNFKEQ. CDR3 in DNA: TGTGCCAGCAGCCAAGGGGACAGAAACGAGCAGTACTTC. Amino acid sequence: CASSQGDRNEQYF.

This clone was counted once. The CDR3 reads CASSLVESAYGYTF. DNA for the CDR3: TGTGCCAGCAGCTTAGTGGAGTCCGCCTATGGCTACACCTTC. The chain carries TRBV7-9 and TRBJ1-2; no definite D call. The germline CDR1 and CDR2 sequences are SEHNR and FQNEAQ (reference sequence). This CDR3 has 14 residues. V lost 1 base to trimming and J lost 4 bases, with 10 bases between them.

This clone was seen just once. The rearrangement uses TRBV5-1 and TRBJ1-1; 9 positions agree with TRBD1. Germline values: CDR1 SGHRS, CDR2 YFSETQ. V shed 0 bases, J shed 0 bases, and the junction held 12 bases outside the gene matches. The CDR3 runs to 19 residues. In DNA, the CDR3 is TGCGCCAGCAGCTTGGGGGGGGGACAGGGACGCAGCCTGAACACTGAAGCTTTCTTT. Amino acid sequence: CASSLGGGQGRSLNTEAFF.

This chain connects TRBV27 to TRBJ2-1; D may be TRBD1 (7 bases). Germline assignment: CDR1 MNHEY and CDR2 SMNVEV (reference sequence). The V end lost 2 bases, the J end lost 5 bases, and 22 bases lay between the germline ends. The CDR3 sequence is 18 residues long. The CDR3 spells CASSLNFWGRGEDNEQFF. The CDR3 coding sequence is TGTGCCAGCAGTTTAAACTTTTGGGGCAGGGGGGAAGACAATGAGCAGTTCTTC.

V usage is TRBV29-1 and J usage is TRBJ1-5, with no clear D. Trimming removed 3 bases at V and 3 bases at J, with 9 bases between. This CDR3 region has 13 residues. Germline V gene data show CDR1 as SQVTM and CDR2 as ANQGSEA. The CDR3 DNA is TGCAGCGTTGAGCAGGATCCCAATCAGCCCCAGCATTTT. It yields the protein CSVEQDPNQPQHF.

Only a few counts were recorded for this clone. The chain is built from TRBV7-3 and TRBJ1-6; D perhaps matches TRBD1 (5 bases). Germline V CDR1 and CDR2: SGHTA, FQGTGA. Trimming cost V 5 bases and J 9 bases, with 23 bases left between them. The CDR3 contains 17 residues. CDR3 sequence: CASSPGQGSVSGSPLHF. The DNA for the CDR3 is TGTGCCAGCAGCCCAGGCCAGGGTAGTGTATCGGGTTCACCCCTCCACTTT.

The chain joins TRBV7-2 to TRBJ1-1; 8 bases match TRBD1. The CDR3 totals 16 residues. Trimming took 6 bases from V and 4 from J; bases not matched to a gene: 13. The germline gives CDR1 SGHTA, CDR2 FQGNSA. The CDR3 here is CASSPGQGGSSTEAFF. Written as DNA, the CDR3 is TGTGCCAGCAGTCCCGGACAGGGTGGATCGAGCACTGAAGCTTTCTTT.

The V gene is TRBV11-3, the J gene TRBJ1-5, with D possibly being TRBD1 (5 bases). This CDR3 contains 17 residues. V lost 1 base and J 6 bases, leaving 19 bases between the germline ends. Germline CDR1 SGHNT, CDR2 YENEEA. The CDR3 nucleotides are TGTGCCAGCAGCTTAGTCGTCCATCGGGGGAAGGGTCAGCCCCAGCATTTT. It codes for CASSLVVHRGKGQPQHF. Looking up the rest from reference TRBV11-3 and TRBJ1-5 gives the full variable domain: EAGVVQSPRYKIIEKKQPVAFWCNPISGHNTLYWYLQNLGQGPELLIRYENEEAVDDSQLPKDRFSAERLKGVDSTLKIQPAELGDSAVYLCASSLVVHRGKGQPQHFGDGTRLSIL.

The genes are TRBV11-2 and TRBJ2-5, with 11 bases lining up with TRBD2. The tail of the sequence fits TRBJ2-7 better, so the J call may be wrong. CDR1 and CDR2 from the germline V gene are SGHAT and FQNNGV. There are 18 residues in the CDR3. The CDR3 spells CASSLGPSGGILSYEQYF. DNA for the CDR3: TGTGCCAGCAGCTTAGGTCCTAGCGGGGGGATACTCTCCTACGAGCAGTACTTC.

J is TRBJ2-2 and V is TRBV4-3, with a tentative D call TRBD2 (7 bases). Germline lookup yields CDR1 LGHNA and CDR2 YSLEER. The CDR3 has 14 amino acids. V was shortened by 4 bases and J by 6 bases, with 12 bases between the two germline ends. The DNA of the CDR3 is TGCGCCAGCAGCCCGACCGGGGGGCCCGGGGAGCTGTTTTTT. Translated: CASSPTGGPGELFF.

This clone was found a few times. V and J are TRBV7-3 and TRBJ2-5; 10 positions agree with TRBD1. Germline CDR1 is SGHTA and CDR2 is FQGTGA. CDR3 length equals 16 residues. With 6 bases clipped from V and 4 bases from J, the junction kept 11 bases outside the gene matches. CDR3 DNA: TGTGCCAGCAGATCGCCGGGACAGGGGTCGTCAGAGACCCAGTACTTC. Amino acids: CASRSPGQGSSETQYF.

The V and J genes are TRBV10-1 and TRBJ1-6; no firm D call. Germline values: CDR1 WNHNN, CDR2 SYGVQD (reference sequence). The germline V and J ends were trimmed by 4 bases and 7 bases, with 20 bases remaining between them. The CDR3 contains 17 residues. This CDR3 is CASSALPGRKQNSPLHF. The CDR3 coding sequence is TGCGCCAGCAGTGCATTACCCGGGAGAAAGCAAAATTCACCCCTCCACTTT.

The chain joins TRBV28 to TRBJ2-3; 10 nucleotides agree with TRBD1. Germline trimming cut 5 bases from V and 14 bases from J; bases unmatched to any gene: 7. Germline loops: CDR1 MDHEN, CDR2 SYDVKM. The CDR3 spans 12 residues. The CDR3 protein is CASSPLTGGLYF. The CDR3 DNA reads TGTGCCAGCAGTCCCTTGACAGGGGGCCTGTATTTT. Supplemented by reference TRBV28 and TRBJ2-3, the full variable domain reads DVKVTQSSRYLVKRTGEKVFLECVQDMDHENMFWYRQDPGLGLRLIYFSYDVKMKEKGDIPEGYSVSREKKERFSLILESASTNQTSMYLCASSPLTGGLYFGPGTRLTVL.

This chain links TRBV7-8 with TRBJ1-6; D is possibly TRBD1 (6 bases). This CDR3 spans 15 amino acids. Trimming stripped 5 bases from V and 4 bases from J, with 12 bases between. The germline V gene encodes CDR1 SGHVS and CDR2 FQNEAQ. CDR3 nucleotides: TGTGCCAGCAGCATCCGGACAGTTTATAATTCACCCCTCCACTTT. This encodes CASSIRTVYNSPLHF.

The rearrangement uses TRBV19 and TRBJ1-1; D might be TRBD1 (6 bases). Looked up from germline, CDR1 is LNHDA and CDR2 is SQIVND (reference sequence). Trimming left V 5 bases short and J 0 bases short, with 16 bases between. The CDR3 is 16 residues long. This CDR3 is CASSWGPGSMNTEAFF. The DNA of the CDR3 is TGTGCCAGTAGTTGGGGGCCAGGGTCCATGAACACTGAAGCTTTCTTT.

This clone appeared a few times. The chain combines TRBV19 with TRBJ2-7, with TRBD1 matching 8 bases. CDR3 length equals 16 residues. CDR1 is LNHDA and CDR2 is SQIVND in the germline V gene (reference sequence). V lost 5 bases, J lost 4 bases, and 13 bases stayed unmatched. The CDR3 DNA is TGTGCCAGTAGTGGTGCCGGCGGGACAGGAGTATACGAGCAGTACTTC. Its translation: CASSGAGGTGVYEQYF.

CDR3: CASSPSGTEPDTQYF. DNA of the CDR3: TGTGCCAGCAGCCCCTCCGGGACAGAGCCAGATACGCAGTATTTT. This rearrangement joins TRBV5-4 to TRBJ2-3; TRBD1 agrees at 7 bases. The V gene end was trimmed by 4 bases and the J gene end by 4 bases; junction bases not matched to a gene: 9. In germline, CDR1 is SGHNT, CDR2 YYREEE (reference sequence). The CDR3 runs to 15 residues.

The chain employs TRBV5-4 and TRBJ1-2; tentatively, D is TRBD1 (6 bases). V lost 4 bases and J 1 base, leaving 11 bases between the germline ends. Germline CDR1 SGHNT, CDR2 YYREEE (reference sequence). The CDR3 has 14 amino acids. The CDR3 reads CASSERGNNYGYTF. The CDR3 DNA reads TGTGCCAGCAGCGAAAGGGGGAATAACTATGGCTACACCTTC.

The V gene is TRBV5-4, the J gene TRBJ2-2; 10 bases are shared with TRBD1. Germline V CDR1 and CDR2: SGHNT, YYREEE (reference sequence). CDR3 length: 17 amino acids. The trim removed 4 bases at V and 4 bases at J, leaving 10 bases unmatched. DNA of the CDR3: TGTGCCAGCAGCGCCTCCGGGACAGGGGCGCTCACCGGGGAGCTGTTTTTT. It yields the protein CASSASGTGALTGELFF.

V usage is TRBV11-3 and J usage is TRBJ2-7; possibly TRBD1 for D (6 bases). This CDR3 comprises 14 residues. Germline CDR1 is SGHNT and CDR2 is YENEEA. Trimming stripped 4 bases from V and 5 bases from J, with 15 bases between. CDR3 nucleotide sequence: TGTGCCAGCAGCTCTTACAGGGAACCCGACGAGCAGTACTTC. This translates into CASSSYREPDEQYF.

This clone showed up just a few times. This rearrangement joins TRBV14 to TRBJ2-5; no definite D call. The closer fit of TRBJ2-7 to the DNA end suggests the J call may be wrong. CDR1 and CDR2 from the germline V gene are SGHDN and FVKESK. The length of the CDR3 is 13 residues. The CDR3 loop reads CASSPFKISEQYF. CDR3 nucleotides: TGTGCCAGCAGCCCTTTCAAAATCAGCGAGCAGTACTTC.

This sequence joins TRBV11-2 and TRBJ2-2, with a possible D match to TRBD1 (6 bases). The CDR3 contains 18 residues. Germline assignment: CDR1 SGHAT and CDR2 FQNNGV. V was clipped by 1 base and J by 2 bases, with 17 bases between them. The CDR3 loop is CASSLAGLTGRNTGELFF. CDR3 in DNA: TGTGCCAGCAGCTTAGCGGGTTTGACAGGAAGAAACACCGGGGAGCTGTTTTTT. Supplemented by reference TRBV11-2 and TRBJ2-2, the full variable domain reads EAGVAQSPRYKIIEKRQSVAFWCNPISGHATLYWYQQILGQGPKLLIQFQNNGVVDDSQLPKDRFSAERLKGVDSTLKIQPAKLEDSAVYLCASSLAGLTGRNTGELFFGEGSRLTVL.

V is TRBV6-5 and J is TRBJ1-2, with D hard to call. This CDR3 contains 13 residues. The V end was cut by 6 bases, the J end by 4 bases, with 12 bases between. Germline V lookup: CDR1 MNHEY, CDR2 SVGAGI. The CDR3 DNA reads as TGTGCCAGCAGCCCCCGCGCGGGCTATGGCTACACCTTC. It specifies CASSPRAGYGYTF.

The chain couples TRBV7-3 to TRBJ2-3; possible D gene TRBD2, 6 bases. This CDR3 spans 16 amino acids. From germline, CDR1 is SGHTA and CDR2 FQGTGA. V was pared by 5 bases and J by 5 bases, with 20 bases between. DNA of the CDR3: TGTGCCAGCAGCCGTCGAGGCGGGGCAAAGGAAGATACGCAGTATTTT. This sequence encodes CASSRRGGAKEDTQYF.

For the CDR3, the DNA is TGTGCGGGTGGGGGGAGTCGCTACGAGCAGTACTTC. The encoded protein is CAGGGSRYEQYF. The chain combines TRBV7-9 with TRBJ2-7, with D perhaps matching TRBD2 (6 bases). CDR1 is SEHNR, CDR2 FQNEAQ, per germline (reference sequence). The CDR3 is 12 amino acids.

CDR3 nucleotides: TGTGCCAGCAGTTTATACGGGACCCCGGACAGGGCCCTGGCAGATACGCAGTATTTT. Protein: CASSLYGTPDRALADTQYF. This rearrangement joins TRBV28 to TRBJ2-3; 8 bases agree with TRBD1. CDR3 length: 19 amino acids. CDR1 is MDHEN, CDR2 SYDVKM, per germline. The V and J ends lost 1 base and 4 bases, in that order; junction bases with no gene match: 16.

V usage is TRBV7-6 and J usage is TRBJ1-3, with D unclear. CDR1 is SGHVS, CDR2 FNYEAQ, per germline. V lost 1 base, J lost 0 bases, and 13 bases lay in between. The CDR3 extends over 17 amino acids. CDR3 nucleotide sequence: TGTGCCAGCAGCTTAGTAATCGAGGCCGGCTCTGGAAACACCATATATTTT. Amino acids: CASSLVIEAGSGNTIYF.

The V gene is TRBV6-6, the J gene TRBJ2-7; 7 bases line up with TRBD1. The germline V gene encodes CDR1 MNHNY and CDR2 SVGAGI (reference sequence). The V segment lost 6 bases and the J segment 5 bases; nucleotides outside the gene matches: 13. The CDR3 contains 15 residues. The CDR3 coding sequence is TGTGCCAGCAGGCGACAGGGAGCGATCTTCGACGAGCAGTACTTC. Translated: CASRRQGAIFDEQYF.